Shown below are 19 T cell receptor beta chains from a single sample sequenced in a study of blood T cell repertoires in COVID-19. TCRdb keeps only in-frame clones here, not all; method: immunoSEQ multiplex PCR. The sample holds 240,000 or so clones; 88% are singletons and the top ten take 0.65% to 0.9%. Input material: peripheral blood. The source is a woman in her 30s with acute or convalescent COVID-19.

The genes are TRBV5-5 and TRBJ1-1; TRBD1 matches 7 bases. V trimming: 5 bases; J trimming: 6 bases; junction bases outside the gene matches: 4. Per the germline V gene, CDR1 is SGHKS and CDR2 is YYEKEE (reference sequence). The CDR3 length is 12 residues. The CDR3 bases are TGTGCCAGCAGTTTTACAGGGGCTGAAGCTTTCTTT. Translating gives CASSFTGAEAFF.

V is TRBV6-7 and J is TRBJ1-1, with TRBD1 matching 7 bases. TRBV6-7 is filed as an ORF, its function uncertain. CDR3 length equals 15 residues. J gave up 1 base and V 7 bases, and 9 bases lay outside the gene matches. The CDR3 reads CASILTGTENTEAFF. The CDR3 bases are TGTGCCAGCATACTAACCGGGACAGAGAACACTGAAGCTTTCTTT.

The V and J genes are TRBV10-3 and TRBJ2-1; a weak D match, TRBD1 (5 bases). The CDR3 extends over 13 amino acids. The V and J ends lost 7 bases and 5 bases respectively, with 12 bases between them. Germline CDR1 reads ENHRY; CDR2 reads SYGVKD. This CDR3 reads CAITLDTNNEQFF. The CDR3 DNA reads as TGTGCCATCACCCTGGACACTAACAATGAGCAGTTCTTC.

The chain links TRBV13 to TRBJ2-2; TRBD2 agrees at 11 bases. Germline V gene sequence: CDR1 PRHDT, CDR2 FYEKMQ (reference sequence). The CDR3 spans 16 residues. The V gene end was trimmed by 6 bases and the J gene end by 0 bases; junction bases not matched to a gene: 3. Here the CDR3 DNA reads TGTGCCAGCAGGTTTAGCGGGAGGGCGAACACCGGGGAGCTGTTTTTT. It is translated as CASRFSGRANTGELFF.

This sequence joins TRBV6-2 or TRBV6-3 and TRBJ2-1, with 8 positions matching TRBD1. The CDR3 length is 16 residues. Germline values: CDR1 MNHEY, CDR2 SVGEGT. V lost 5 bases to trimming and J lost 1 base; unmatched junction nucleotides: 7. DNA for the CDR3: TGTGCCAGCAGTGGGGGAAACAGGGGGTCCTACAATGAGCAGTTCTTC. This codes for CASSGGNRGSYNEQFF.

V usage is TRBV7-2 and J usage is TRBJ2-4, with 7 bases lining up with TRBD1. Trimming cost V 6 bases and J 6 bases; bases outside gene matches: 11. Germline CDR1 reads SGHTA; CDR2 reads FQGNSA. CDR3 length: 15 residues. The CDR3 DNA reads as TGTGCCAGCAGTCCGAACAGGGGTCGGAGAAACATTCAGTACTTC. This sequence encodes CASSPNRGRRNIQYF.

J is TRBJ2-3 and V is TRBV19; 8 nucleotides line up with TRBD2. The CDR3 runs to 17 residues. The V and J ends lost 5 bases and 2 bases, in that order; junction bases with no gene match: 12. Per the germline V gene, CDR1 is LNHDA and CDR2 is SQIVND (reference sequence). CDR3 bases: TGTGCCAGTAGTCCGGCTTTAGCGGGGCTATTCACAGATACGCAGTATTTT. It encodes CASSPALAGLFTDTQYF.

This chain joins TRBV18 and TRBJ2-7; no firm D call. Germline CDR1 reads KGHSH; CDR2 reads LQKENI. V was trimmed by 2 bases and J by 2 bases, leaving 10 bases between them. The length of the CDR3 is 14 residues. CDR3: CASSPERQTYEQYF. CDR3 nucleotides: TGTGCCAGCTCACCAGAGCGCCAGACCTACGAGCAGTACTTC.

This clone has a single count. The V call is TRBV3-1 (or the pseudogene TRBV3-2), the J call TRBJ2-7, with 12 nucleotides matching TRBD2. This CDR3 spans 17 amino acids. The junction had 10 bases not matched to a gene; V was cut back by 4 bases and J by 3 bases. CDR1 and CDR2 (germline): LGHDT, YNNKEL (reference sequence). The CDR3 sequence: CASSPGLAGYDNYEQYF. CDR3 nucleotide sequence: TGTGCCAGCAGCCCGGGACTAGCGGGTTACGATAACTACGAGCAGTACTTC.

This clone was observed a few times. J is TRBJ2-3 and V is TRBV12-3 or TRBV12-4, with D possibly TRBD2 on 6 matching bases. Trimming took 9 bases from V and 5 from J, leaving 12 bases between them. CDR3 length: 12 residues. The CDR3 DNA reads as TGTGCCAGTGGAGGGAAAGTAGATACGCAGTATTTT. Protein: CASGGKVDTQYF.

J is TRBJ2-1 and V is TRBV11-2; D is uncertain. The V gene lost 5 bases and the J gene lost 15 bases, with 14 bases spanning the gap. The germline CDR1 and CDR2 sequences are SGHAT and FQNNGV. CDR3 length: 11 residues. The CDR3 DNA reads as TGTGCCAGCAGCGCTAGAGACCCGGGGTTCTTC. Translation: CASSARDPGFF.

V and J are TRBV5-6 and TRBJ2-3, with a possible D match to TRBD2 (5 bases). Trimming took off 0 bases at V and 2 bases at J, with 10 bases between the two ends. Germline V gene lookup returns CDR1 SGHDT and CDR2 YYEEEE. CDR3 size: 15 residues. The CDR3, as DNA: TGTGCCAGCAGCTTGGTACGGGGAGTCACAGATACGCAGTATTTT. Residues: CASSLVRGVTDTQYF.

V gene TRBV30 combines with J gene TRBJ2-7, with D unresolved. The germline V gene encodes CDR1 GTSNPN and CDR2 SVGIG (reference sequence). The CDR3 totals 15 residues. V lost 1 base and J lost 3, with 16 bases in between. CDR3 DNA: TGTGCCTGGAGTGCTCTCCCGTATGGCGGCTACGAGCAGTACTTC. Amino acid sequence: CAWSALPYGGYEQYF. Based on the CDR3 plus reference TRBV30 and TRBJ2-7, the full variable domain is SQTIHQWPATLVQPVGSPLSLECTVEGTSNPNLYWYRQAAGRGLQLLFYSVGIGQISSEVPQNLSASRPQDRQFILSSKKLLLSDSGFYLCAWSALPYGGYEQYFGPGTRLTVT.

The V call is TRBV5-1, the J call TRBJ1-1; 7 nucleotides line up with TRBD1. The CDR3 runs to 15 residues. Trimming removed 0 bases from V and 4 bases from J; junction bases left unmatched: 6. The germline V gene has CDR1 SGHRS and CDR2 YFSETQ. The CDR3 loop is CASSLGIQGGTEAFF. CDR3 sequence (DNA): TGCGCCAGCAGCTTGGGGATCCAGGGGGGCACTGAAGCTTTCTTT.

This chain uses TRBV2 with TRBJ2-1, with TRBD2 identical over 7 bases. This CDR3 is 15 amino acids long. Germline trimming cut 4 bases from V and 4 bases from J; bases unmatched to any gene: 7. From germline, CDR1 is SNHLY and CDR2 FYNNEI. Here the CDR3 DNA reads TGTGCCAGCAGTGGAGGGCGGGAGATATACAATGAGCAGTTCTTC. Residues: CASSGGREIYNEQFF. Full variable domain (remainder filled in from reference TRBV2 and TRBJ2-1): EPEVTQTPSHQVTQMGQEVILRCVPISNHLYFYWYRQILGQKVEFLVSFYNNEISEKSEIFDDQFSVERPDGSNFTLKIRSTKLEDSAMYFCASSGGREIYNEQFFGPGTRLTVL.

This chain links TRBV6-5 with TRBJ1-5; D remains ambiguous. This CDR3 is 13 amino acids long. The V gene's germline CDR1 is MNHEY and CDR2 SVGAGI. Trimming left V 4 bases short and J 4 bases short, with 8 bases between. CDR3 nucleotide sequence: TGTGCCAGCAGTTCCCTCCAGAATCAGCCCCAGCATTTT. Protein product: CASSSLQNQPQHF.

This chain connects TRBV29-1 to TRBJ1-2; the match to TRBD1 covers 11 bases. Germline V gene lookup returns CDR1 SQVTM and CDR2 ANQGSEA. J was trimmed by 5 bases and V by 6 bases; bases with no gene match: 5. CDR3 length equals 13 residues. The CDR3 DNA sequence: TGCAGCGTAGCCGGGACAGGGGGTTATGGCTACACCTTC. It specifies CSVAGTGGYGYTF.

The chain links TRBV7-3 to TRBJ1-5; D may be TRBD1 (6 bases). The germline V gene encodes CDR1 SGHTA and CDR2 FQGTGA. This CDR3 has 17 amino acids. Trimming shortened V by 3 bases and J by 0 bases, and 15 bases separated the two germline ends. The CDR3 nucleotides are TGTGCCAGCAGCTTCTCGAGCTACAGGGATAGCAATCAGCCCCAGCATTTT. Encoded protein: CASSFSSYRDSNQPQHF.

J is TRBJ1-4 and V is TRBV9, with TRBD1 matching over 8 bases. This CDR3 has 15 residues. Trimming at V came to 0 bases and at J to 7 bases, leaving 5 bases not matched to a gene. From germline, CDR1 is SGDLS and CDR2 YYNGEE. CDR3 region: CASSVVPGQGEKLFF. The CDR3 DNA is TGTGCCAGCAGCGTAGTTCCCGGACAGGGTGAAAAACTGTTTTTT.